Listed below are T cell receptor beta chains from one sample, sequenced in a study of blood T cell repertoires in COVID-19. Data came from immunoSEQ multiplex PCR; TCRdb stores just in-frame clones and leaves some out. The sample has approximately 85,000 clones, nearly 90% seen once. Sequencing was carried out using peripheral blood. Receptors were obtained from an elderly woman with active or convalescent COVID-19. Each CDR3 is given with its conserved first and last residue. A D gene is named only where the DNA matches it firmly. Only part of the rows carry a size: once, few, many, or a class if the clone is expanded.

TRBJ1-6	TRBD1	TRBV6-2/TRBV6-3	few	TGTGCCAGCAGTTACGGGACAGGGAATTCACCCCTCCACTTT	CASSYGTGNSPLHF
TRBJ1-2	-	TRBV29-1	-	TGCAGCGTTGACCGGGGTTACTTC	CSVDRGYF
TRBJ1-1	TRBD1	TRBV5-1	-	TGCGCCAGCAGCGCTCAAGGACAGGGAACGAACACTGAAGCTTTCTTT	CASSAQGQGTNTEAFF
TRBJ1-6	-	TRBV9	-	TGTGCCAGCAGCCGAATGGGGCTCGCTGATTCACCCCTCCACTTT	CASSRMGLADSPLHF
TRBJ2-2	-	TRBV28	once	TGTGCCAGCAATAGAGGGACATCGAACACCGGGGAGCTGTTTTTT	CASNRGTSNTGELFF
TRBJ1-3	-	TRBV5-1	-	TGCGCCAGCTCCCGCTCCTCGGGGGTCTCTGGAAACACCATATATTTT	CASSRSSGVSGNTIYF
TRBJ2-5	-	TRBV30	-	TGTGCCTGGAGCCCCCTTCGGGTTCCAGAGACCCAGTACTTC	CAWSPLRVPETQYF
TRBJ2-1	TRBD2	TRBV30	-	TGTGCCTGGAGTGTAAGGGAGGGCAGCAAGCAGTTCTTC	CAWSVREGSKQFF
TRBJ1-4	-	TRBV5-1	-	TGCGCCAGCAGCTTGAAGGGAGGTGAAAAACTGTTTTTT	CASSLKGGEKLFF
TRBJ2-4	-	TRBV4-3	-	TGCGCCAGCAGCATCGAAGCAGGAGGGCGAGAGAACATTCAGTACTTC	CASSIEAGGRENIQYF
TRBJ1-6	TRBD1	TRBV14	-	TGTGCCAGCAGCCAAGGGACAGGGGACTCACCCCTCCACTTT	CASSQGTGDSPLHF
TRBJ2-1	TRBD2	TRBV5-1	few	TGCGCCAGCAGCTCAGAGACTAGCGAGGATGAGCAGTTCTTC	CASSSETSEDEQFF
TRBJ1-2	TRBD1	TRBV4-3	-	TGCGCCAGCAGCCAAGGATTACAGGGGGCGTACTATGGCTACACCTTC	CASSQGLQGAYYGYTF
TRBJ2-3	-	TRBV11-2	-	TGTGCCAGCAGCATAGGGGCAGGCCCTTCGGATACGCAGTATTTT	CASSIGAGPSDTQYF